Sequencing of this TCR beta chain was carried out in a study of T cell changes during pregnancy in multiple sclerosis. Some clones are missing from TCRdb's copy, which holds only in-frame ones; the method was immunoSEQ multiplex PCR. The data contain about 19,000 clones, 75% to 90% of them singletons. This clone was picked up one time. The CDR3 loop spans 13 amino acids. Germline V CDR1 and CDR2: LGHNT, FRNRAP. Trimming pared 3 bases from V and 5 bases from J, leaving 10 bases between. Sequences were derived from CD8+ T cells from peripheral blood mononuclear cells, sampled after pregnancy. The TCR sequence derives from a female donor in good health, enrolled as a control in a pregnancy study. V usage is TRBV12-5 and J usage is TRBJ2-5; tentative D call: TRBD2 (7 bases). CDR3 DNA sequence: TGTGCTAGTGGTTTAGGGGGGGCGGAGACCCAGTACTTC. It is translated as CASGLGGAETQYF.